This TCR beta chain was documented in a study of cytomegalovirus exposure and HLA in healthy donors. Primers: 60 Vbeta forward and 13 Jbeta reverse. This table comes from immunoSEQ multiplex PCR, and its TCRdb copy is limited to in-frame clones, with some not included. Here the sample spans more than 100,000 clones, over 70% being singletons. Study-wide points: With further analysis later on, most CMV-associated TCR beta chains appeared HLA-restricted. A link between a missense DCLRE1C variant and TCR beta V- and J-gene trimming emerged from a later analysis.

On this clone: The target antigen is unknown.

The germline gives CDR1 MGHRA, CDR2 YSYEKL. CDR3 size: 15 residues. V lost 7 bases and J lost 4, with 14 bases in between. This TCR derives from a woman in her forties in good health and CMV-seronegative. The rearrangement joins TRBV4-1 to TRBJ2-6; D remains ambiguous. The specimen was PBMCs. CDR3 in DNA: TGCGCCAGCAACACTAACTTTGGGGGGGCCAACGTCCTGACTTTC. Translating gives CASNTNFGGANVLTF.